This T cell receptor (beta chain) was sequenced for a study of cytomegalovirus exposure and HLA in healthy donors. This clone was detected a few times. PCR was performed using 60 Vbeta and 13 Jbeta primers. Some clones are missing from TCRdb's copy, which holds only in-frame ones; the method was immunoSEQ multiplex PCR. The data hold 45,000 to 60,000 clones, with about 78% observed a single time. CDR3 size: 15 residues. CDR1 LNHDA and CDR2 SQIVND come from the germline V gene (reference sequence). V lost 3 bases and J lost 1, with 13 bases in between. The origin of this receptor is a man in his thirties or forties in good health and CMV-seropositive. The sequencing input was PBMCs. The rearrangement joins TRBV19 to TRBJ2-7, with D possibly matching TRBD1 (6 bases). The CDR3: CASSILKTGSYEQYF. The CDR3 bases are TGTGCCAGTAGTATCCTAAAGACAGGATCCTACGAGCAGTACTTC.